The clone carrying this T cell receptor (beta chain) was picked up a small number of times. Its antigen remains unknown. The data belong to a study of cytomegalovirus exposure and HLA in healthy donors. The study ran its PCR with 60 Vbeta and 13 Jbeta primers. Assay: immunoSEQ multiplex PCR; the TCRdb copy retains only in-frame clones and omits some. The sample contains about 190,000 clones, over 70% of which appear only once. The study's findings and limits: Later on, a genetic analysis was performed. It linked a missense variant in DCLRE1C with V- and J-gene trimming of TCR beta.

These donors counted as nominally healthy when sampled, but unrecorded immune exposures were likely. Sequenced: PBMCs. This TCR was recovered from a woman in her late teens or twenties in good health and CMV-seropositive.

DNA for the CDR3: TGTGCCAGCAGCCAAGGCCGCCGGACTAGCGGGGGGGCTGAGCAGTACTTC. It yields the protein CASSQGRRTSGGAEQYF. The chain links TRBV4-2 to TRBJ2-7, with 15 bases aligning to TRBD2. This CDR3 has 17 amino acids. Germline CDR1 LGHNA, CDR2 YNFKEQ. The V segment lost 1 base and the J segment 7 bases; nucleotides outside the gene matches: 8.